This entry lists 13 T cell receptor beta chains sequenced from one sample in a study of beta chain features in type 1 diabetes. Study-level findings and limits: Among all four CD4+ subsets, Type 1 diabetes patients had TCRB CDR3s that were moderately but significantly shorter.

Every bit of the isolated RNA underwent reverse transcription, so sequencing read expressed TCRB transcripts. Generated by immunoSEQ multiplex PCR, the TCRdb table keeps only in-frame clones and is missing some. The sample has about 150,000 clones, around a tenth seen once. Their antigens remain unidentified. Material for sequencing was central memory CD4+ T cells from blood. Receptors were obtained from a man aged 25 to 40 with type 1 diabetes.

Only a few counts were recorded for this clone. CDR3 loop: CASGWPGVNEQFF. The CDR3 DNA is TGTGCCAGCGGCTGGCCAGGGGTAAATGAGCAGTTCTTC. The chain carries TRBV2 and TRBJ2-1; D perhaps matches TRBD1 (6 bases). The germline gives CDR1 SNHLY, CDR2 FYNNEI. Trimming cost V 8 bases and J 7 bases, with 15 bases left between them. The CDR3 has 13 residues.

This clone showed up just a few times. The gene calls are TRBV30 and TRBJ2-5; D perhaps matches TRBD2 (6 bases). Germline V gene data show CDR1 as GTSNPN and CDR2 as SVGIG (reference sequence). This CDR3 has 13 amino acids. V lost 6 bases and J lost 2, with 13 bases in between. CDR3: CACLGGRQETQYF. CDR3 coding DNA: TGTGCCTGCCTGGGGGGAAGACAAGAGACCCAGTACTTC.

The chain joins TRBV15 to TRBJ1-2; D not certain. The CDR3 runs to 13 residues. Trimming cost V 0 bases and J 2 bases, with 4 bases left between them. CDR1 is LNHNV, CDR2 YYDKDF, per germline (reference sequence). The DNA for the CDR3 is TGTGCCACCAGCAGAGACAGGAACTATGGCTACACCTTC. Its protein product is CATSRDRNYGYTF.

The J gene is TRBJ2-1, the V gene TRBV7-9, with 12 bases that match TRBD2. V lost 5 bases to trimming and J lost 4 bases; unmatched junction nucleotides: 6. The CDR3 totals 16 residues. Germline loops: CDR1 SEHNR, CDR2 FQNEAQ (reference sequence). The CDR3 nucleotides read TGTGCCAGCAGCCCGACCACTAGCGGGAGGTACAATGAGCAGTTCTTC. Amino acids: CASSPTTSGRYNEQFF.

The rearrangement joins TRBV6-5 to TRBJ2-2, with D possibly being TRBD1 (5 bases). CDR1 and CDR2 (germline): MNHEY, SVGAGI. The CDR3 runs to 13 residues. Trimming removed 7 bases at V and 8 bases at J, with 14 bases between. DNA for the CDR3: TGTGCCAGCACACCTCGTGGGGCTGGGGAGCTGTTTTTT. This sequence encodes CASTPRGAGELFF.

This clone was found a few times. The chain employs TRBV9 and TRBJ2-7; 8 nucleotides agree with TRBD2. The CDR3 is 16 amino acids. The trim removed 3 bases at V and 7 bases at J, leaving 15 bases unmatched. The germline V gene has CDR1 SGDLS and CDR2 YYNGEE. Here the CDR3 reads CASSGREGGSVREQYF. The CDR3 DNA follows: TGTGCCAGCAGCGGCCGGGAGGGAGGCTCTGTGAGGGAGCAGTACTTC.

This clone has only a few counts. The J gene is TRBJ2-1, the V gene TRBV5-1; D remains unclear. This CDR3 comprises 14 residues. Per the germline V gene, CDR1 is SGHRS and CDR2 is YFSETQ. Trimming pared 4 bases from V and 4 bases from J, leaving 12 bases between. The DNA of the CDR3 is TGCGCCAGCAGCAGCGAAGCTAGATACAATGAGCAGTTCTTC. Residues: CASSSEARYNEQFF.

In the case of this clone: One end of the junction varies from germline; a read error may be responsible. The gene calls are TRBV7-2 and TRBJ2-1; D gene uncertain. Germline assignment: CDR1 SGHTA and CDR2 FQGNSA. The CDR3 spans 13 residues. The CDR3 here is CASTPNSFNEQFF. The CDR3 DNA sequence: TGTGCCAGCACCCCCAACTCCTTCAATGAGCAGTTCTTC.

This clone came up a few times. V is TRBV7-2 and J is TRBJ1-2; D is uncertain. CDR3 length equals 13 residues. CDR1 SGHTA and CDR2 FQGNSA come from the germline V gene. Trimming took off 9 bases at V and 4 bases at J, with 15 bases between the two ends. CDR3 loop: CASAGQPVYGYTF. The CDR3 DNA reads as TGTGCCAGTGCGGGTCAACCAGTCTATGGCTACACCTTC.

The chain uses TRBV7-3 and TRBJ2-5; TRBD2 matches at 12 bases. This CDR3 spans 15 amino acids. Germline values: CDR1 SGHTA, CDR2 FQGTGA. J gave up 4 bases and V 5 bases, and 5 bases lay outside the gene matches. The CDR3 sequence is CASSRTSGMAETQYF. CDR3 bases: TGTGCCAGCAGCAGGACTAGCGGGATGGCAGAGACCCAGTACTTC.

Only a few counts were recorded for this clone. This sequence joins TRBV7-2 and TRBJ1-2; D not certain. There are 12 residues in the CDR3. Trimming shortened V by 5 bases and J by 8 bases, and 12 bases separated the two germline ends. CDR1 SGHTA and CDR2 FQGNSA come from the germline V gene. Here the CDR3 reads CASSPDAGGYTF. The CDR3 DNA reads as TGTGCCAGCAGCCCAGATGCGGGGGGCTACACCTTC.

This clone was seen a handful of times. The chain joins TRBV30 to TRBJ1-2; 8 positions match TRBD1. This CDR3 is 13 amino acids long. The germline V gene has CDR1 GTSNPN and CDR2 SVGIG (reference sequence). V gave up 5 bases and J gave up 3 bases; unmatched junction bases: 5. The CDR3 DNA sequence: TGTGCCTGGTTGACAGGGGTATACTATGGCTACACCTTC. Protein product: CAWLTGVYYGYTF.

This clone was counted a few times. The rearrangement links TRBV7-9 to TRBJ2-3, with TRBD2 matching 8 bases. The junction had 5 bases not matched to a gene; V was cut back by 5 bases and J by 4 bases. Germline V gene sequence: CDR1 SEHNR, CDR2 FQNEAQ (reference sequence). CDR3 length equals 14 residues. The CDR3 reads CASSPRREADTQYF. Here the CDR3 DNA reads TGTGCCAGCAGCCCTCGGCGGGAGGCAGATACGCAGTATTTT.